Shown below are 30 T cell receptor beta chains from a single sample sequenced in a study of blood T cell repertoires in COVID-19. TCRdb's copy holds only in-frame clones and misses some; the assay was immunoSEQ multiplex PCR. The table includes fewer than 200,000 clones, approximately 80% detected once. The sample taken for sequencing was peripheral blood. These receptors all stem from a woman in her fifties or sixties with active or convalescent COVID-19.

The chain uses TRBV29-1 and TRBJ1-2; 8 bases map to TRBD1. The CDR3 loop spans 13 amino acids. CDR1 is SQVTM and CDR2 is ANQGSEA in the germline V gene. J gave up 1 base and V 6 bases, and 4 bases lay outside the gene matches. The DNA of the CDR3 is TGCAGCGTCGACGACAGGGGTAACTATGGCTACACCTTC. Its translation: CSVDDRGNYGYTF.

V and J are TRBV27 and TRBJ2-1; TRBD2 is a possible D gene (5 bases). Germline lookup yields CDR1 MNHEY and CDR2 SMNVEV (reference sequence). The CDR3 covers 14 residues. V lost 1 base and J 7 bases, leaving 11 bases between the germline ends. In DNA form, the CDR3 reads TGTGCCAGCAGTTTATTGTGGCCGGGGAATGAGCAGTTCTTC. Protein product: CASSLLWPGNEQFF.

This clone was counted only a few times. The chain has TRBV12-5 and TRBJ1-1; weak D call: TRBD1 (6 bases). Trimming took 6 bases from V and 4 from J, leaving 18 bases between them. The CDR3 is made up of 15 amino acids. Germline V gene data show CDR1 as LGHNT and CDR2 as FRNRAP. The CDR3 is CASGRNTGSSTEAFF. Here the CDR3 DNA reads TGTGCTAGTGGCCGGAACACAGGGTCATCCACTGAAGCTTTCTTT.

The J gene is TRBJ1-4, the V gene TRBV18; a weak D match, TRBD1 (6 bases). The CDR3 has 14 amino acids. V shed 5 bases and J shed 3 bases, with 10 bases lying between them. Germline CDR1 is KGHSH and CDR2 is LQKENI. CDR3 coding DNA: TGTGCCAGCTCAGGGGGCGCGGCTAATGAAAAACTGTTTTTT. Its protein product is CASSGGAANEKLFF.

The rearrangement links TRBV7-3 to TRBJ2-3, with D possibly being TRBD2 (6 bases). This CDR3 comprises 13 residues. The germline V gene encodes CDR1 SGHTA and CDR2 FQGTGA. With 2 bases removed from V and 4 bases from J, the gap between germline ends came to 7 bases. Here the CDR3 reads CASSLSGADTQYF. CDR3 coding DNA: TGTGCCAGCAGCTTATCGGGGGCAGATACGCAGTATTTT.

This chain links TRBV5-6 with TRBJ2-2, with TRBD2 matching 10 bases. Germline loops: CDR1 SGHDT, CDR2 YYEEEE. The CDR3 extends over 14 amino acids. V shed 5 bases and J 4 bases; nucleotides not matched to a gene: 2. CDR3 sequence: CASRQREGTGELFF. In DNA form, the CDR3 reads TGTGCCAGCAGACAGCGGGAGGGCACCGGGGAGCTGTTTTTT.

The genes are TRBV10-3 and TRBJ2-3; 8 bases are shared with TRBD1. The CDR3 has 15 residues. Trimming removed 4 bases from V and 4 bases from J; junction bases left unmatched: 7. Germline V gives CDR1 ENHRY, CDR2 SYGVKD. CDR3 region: CAISAGQGAADTQYF. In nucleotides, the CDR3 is TGTGCCATCAGTGCTGGGCAGGGGGCGGCAGATACGCAGTATTTT.

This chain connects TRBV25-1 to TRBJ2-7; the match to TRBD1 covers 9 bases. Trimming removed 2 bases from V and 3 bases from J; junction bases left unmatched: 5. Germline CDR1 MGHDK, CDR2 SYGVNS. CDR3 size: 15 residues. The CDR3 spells CASSEPGGQGYEQYF. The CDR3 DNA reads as TGTGCCAGCAGTGAACCTGGGGGACAGGGCTACGAGCAGTACTTC.

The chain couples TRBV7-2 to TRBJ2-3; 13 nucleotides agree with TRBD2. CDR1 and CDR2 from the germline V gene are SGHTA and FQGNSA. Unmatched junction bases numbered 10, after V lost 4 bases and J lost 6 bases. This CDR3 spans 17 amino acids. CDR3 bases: TGTGCCAGCAGCTCAGAGGGACTAGCGGGACAGGGGGATACGCAGTATTTT. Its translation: CASSSEGLAGQGDTQYF.

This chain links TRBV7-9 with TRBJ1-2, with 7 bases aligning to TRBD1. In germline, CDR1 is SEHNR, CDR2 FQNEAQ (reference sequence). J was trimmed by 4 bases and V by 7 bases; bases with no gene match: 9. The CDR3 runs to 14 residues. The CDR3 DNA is TGTGCCAGCACCAATTCAGGGGGTGGCTATGGCTACACCTTC. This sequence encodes CASTNSGGGYGYTF.

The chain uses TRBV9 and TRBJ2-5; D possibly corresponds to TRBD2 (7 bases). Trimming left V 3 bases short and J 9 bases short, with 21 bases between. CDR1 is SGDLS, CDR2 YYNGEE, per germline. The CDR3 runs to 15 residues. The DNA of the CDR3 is TGTGCCAGCAGCGCGGGGGACCGGGGGGCTCTGCCCCAGTACTTC. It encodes CASSAGDRGALPQYF.

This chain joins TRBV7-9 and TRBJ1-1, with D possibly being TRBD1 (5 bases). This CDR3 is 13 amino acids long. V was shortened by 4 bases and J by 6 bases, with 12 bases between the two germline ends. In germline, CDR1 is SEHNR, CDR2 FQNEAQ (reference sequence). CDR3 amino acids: CASSSREGAEAFF. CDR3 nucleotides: TGTGCCAGCAGCTCCAGGGAAGGGGCTGAAGCTTTCTTT. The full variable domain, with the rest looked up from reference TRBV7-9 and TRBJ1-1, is DTGVSQNPRHKITKRGQNVTFRCDPISEHNRLYWYRQTLGQGPEFLTYFQNEAQLEKSRLLSDRFSAERPKGSFSTLEIQRTEQGDSAMYLCASSSREGAEAFFGQGTRLTVV.

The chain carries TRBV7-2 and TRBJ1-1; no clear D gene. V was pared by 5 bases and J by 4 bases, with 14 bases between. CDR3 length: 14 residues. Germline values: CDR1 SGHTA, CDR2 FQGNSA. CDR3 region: CASSLKGRGTEAFF. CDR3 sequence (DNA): TGTGCCAGCAGCCTCAAGGGCCGGGGCACTGAAGCTTTCTTT.

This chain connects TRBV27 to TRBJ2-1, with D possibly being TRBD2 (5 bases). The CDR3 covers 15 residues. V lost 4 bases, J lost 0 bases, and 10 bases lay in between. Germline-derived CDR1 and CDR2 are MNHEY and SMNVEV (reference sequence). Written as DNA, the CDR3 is TGTGCCAGCAGTTCCCGGACTCCCTCCTACAATGAGCAGTTCTTC. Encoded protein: CASSSRTPSYNEQFF.

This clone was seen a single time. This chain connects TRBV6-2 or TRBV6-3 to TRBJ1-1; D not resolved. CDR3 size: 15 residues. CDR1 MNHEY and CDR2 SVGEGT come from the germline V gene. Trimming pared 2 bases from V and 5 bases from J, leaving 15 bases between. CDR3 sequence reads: CASSYGLRPETEAFF. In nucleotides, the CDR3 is TGTGCCAGCAGTTACGGCTTAAGACCGGAGACTGAAGCTTTCTTT.

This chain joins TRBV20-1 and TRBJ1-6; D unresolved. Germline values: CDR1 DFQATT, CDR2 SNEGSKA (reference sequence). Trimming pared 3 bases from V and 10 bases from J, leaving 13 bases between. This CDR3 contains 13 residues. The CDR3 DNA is TGCAGTGCTAGTGACGATGGCAACTCACCCCTCCACTTT. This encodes CSASDDGNSPLHF.

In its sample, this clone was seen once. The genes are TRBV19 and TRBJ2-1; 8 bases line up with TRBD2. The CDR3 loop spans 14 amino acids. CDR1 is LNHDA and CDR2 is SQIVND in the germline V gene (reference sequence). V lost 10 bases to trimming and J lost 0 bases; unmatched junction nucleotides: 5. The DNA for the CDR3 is TGTGCCACCAAGAGCGGGAGCTCCTACAATGAGCAGTTCTTC. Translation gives CATKSGSSYNEQFF.

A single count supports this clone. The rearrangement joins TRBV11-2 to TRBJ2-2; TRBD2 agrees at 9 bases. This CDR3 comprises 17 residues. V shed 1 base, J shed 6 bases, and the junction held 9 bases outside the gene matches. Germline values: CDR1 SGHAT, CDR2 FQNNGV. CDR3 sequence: CASSLGIAGDNAGELFF. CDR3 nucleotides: TGTGCCAGCAGCTTAGGGATAGCGGGAGACAACGCCGGGGAGCTGTTTTTT. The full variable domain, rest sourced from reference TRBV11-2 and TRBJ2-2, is EAGVAQSPRYKIIEKRQSVAFWCNPISGHATLYWYQQILGQGPKLLIQFQNNGVVDDSQLPKDRFSAERLKGVDSTLKIQPAKLEDSAVYLCASSLGIAGDNAGELFFGEGSRLTVL.

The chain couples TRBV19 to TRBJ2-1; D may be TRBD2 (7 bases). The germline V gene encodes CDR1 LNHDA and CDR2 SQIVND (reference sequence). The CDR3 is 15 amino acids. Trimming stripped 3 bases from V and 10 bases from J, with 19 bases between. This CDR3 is CASSIMRGPQVEQFF. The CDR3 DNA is TGTGCCAGTAGTATTATGCGGGGGCCCCAGGTAGAGCAGTTCTTC.

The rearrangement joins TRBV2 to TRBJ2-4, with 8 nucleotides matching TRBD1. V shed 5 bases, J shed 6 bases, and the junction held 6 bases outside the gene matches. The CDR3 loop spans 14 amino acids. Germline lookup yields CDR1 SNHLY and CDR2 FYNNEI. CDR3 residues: CASSRGQGANIQYF. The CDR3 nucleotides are TGTGCCAGCAGTAGGGGTCAGGGGGCAAACATTCAGTACTTC.

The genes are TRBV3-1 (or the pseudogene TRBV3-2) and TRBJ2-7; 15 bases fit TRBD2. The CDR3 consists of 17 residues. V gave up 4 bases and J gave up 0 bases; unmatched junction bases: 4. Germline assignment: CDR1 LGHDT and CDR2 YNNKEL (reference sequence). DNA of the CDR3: TGTGCCAGCAGCCCTTGGACTAGCGGGGGGGTCTCCTACGAGCAGTACTTC. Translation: CASSPWTSGGVSYEQYF.

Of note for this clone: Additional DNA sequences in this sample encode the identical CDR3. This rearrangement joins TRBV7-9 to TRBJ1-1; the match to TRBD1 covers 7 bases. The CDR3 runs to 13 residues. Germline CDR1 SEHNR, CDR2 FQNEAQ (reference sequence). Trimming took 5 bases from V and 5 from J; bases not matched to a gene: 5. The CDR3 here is CASSHRGGTEAFF. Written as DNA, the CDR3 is TGTGCCAGCAGCCACAGGGGCGGTACTGAAGCTTTCTTT.

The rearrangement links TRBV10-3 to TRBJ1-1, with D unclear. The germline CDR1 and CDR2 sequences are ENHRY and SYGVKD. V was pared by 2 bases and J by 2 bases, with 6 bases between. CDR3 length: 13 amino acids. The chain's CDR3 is CAISELFNTEAFF. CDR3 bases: TGTGCCATCAGTGAGCTTTTTAACACTGAAGCTTTCTTT.

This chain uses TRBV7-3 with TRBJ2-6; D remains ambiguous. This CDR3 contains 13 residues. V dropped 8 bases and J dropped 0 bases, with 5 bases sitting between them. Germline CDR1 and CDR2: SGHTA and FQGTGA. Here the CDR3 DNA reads TGTGCCAGCCGAGACTCTGGGGCCAACGTCCTGACTTTC. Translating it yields CASRDSGANVLTF.

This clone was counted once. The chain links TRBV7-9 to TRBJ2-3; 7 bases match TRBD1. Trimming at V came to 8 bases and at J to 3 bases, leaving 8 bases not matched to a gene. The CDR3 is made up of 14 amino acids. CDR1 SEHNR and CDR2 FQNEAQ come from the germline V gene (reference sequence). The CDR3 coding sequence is TGTGCCAGCCGAGACAGGGTGGGGACAGATACGCAGTATTTT. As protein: CASRDRVGTDTQYF.

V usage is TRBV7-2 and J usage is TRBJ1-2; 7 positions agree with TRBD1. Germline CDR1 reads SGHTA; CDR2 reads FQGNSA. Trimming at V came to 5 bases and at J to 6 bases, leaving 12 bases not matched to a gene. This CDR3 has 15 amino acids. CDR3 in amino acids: CASSKGGRGLDGYTF. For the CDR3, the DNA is TGTGCCAGCAGCAAGGGCGGGAGGGGGCTGGATGGCTACACCTTC.

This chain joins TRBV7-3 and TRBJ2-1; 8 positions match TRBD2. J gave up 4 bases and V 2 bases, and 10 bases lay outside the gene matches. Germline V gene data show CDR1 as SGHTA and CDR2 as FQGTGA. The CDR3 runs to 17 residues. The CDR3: CASSLLGTPGGYNEQFF. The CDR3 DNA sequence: TGTGCCAGCAGCTTACTAGGGACCCCGGGGGGGTACAATGAGCAGTTCTTC. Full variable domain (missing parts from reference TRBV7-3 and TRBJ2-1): GAGVSQTPSNKVTEKGKYVELRCDPISGHTALYWYRQSLGQGPEFLIYFQGTGAADDSGLPNDRFFAVRPEGSVSTLKIQRTERGDSAVYLCASSLLGTPGGYNEQFFGPGTRLTVL.

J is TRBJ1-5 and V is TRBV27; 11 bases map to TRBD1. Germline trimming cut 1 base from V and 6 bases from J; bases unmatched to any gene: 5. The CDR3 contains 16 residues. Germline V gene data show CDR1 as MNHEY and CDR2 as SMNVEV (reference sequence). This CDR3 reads CASSLLGTGGGQPQHF. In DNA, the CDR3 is TGTGCCAGCAGTTTATTAGGGACAGGGGGAGGTCAGCCCCAGCATTTT.

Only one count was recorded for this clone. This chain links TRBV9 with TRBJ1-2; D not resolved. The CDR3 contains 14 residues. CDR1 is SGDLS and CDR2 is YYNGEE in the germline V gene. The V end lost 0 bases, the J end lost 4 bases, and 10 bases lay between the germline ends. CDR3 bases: TGTGCCAGCAGCGTAGACGCAGGCCCCTATGGCTACACCTTC. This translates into CASSVDAGPYGYTF.

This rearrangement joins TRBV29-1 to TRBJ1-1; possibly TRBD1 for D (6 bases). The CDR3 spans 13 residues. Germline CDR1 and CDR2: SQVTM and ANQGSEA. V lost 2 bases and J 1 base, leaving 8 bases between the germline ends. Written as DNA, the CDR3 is TGCAGCGTTGAACGGACAGAGAACACTGAAGCTTTCTTT. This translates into CSVERTENTEAFF.